The T cell receptor (beta chain) described here comes from a study of blood T cell repertoires in COVID-19. Across the study: Donors in the United States, Italy and Spain gave samples during acute or convalescent COVID-19.

Cohorts were determined from participant-reported clinical history. Trimming left V 5 bases short and J 2 bases short, with 13 bases between. CDR1 is SGDLS, CDR2 YYNGEE, per germline. The CDR3 length is 15 residues. Profiling relied on immunoSEQ multiplex PCR, and the TCRdb table lists in-frame clones only, not all of them. This sample carries fewer than 350,000 clones, approximately 91% of them seen once, and the ten largest clones take 2.3%. The sample consisted of PBMCs or T cells enriched from blood (not recorded which). The receptor comes from a woman aged 40 to 50 with acute COVID-19. The chain carries TRBV9 and TRBJ2-2; a possible D gene is TRBD1 (7 bases). The CDR3 bases are TGTGCCAGCAGGCGGGACAGACCCAACACCGGGGAGCTGTTTTTT. Translating it yields CASRRDRPNTGELFF.